This TCR beta chain was sequenced during a study of shared clonotypes between healthy human individuals. Study overall: Plates per donor: three CD4 naive, three CD4 memory, two CD8 naive, one CD8 memory.

Remarks on this clone: The antigen is undetermined.

Sequencing was performed with immunoSEQ multiplex PCR; in TCRdb, only in-frame clones are kept and a portion is missing. The data contain approximately 1,500,000 clones, more than 95% of them singletons. V was clipped by 1 base and J by 2 bases; unmatched bases: 2. CDR3 size: 14 residues. CDR1 and CDR2 from the germline V gene are MDHEN and SYDVKM. Study outcomes and limitations: Non-shared clonotypes were found to have lower generation probabilities than the clonotypes that were shared by all four of the sorted-subset donors.

The gene calls are TRBV28 and TRBJ2-7; TRBD1 aligns across 7 bases. The source of this sequence is a man aged 25-45 years in good health. Sample: naive CD4+ T cells sorted from blood. Subset described: CD45RA+ positively selected. CDR3 loop: CASSLYQGAYEQYF. The CDR3 DNA follows: TGTGCCAGCAGTTTATATCAGGGGGCCTACGAGCAGTACTTC.